This entry lists 27 T cell receptor beta chains sequenced from one sample in a study of T cells in tuberculosis (dated 2018 in TCRdb). The library was made by the immunoSEQ multiplex PCR assay. TCRdb re-hosts the immuneACCESS table, in-frame sequences only. Its copies lack some clones; in the studies checked, an unresolved V gene accounts for under half of them, and the cause for the rest is not known. This sample lists over 25,000 clones; about 92% were detected once. In total, the top ten clones hold 5.5% to 7.5% of the sample. This specimen's time point label, interpreted: new active TB diagnosis, blood taken before or within 7 days of starting treatment. This material consisted of PBMCs, taken at tuberculosis diagnosis. Receptors originate from an adult with tuberculosis. Some clones in this sample may be carry-over from other donors' samples.

V usage is TRBV5-6 and J usage is TRBJ2-5; D is possibly TRBD1 (6 bases). Germline V gene lookup returns CDR1 SGHDT and CDR2 YYEEEE. The V end lost 3 bases, the J end lost 3 bases, and 18 bases lay between the germline ends. CDR3 length: 16 amino acids. For the CDR3, the DNA is TGTGCCAGCAGCTCCCTGGTTAGCAGGGGCGAAGAGACCCAGTACTTC. Translation gives CASSSLVSRGEETQYF.

This chain links TRBV14 with TRBJ1-5, with 9 bases that match TRBD1. Germline CDR1 and CDR2: SGHDN and FVKESK. The CDR3 length is 15 residues. The ends lost 6 bases at V and 4 bases at J; junction bases unmatched: 7. CDR3 loop: CASREPGQGNQPQHF. The CDR3 nucleotides read TGTGCCAGCAGGGAGCCGGGACAGGGAAATCAGCCCCAGCATTTT.

The chain recombines TRBV29-1 with TRBJ1-1; TRBD1 matches 9 bases. Germline loops: CDR1 SQVTM, CDR2 ANQGSEA. This CDR3 has 15 amino acids. The V gene end was trimmed by 6 bases and the J gene end by 7 bases; junction bases not matched to a gene: 15. The CDR3 sequence: CSVSKRGGQGSEAFF. CDR3 DNA: TGCAGCGTCTCGAAGAGGGGGGGACAGGGCAGTGAAGCTTTCTTT.

The CDR3 reads CASTPGGNYGYTF. The CDR3 bases are TGCGCCAGCACCCCGGGAGGTAACTATGGCTACACCTTC. The chain joins TRBV10-2 to TRBJ1-2; no firm D call. Deletions cut 7 bases from V and 1 base from J, with 10 bases between. This CDR3 has 13 residues. The germline CDR1 and CDR2 sequences are WSHSY and SAAADI.

The gene calls are TRBV5-8 and TRBJ1-1, with 7 bases fitting TRBD1. J gave up 4 bases and V 2 bases, and 2 bases lay outside the gene matches. The CDR3 totals 13 residues. Germline V gene sequence: CDR1 SGHTS, CDR2 YDEGEE. DNA for the CDR3: TGTGCCAGCAGCTTTCAGGGGGGCACTGAAGCTTTCTTT. As protein: CASSFQGGTEAFF.

The J gene is TRBJ2-1, the V gene TRBV2, with 7 bases that match TRBD2. After removal of 7 bases from V and 8 bases from J, the junction contained 8 bases not matched to a gene. The CDR3 has 13 amino acids. Germline lookup yields CDR1 SNHLY and CDR2 FYNNEI. CDR3 bases: TGTGCCAGCACAGTCCTAGCGGTTGATGAGCAGTTCTTC. Its translation: CASTVLAVDEQFF.

V and J are TRBV27 and TRBJ2-7, with a possible D match to TRBD1 (6 bases). In germline, CDR1 is MNHEY, CDR2 SMNVEV (reference sequence). The CDR3 runs 15 residues. The V and J ends lost 5 bases and 3 bases respectively, with 17 bases between them. Written as DNA, the CDR3 is TGTGCCAGCAGTGAGAACAGGGATTCTTTCTACGAGCAGTACTTC. This sequence encodes CASSENRDSFYEQYF.

V is TRBV6-5 and J is TRBJ1-4; a possible D gene is TRBD1 (6 bases). V gave up 6 bases and J gave up 8 bases, with 10 bases separating them. The germline V gene encodes CDR1 MNHEY and CDR2 SVGAGI. This CDR3 contains 12 residues. The CDR3 loop reads CASSYDREKLFF. In nucleotides, the CDR3 is TGTGCCAGCAGCTACGACAGGGAAAAACTGTTTTTT.

Comment on this clone: The junction differs from germline at one of its ends, possibly a read error. The chain couples TRBV5-8 to TRBJ2-2; 11 bases are shared with TRBD1. Germline V gives CDR1 SGHTS, CDR2 YDEGEE. The CDR3 contains 13 residues. The CDR3, as DNA: TGTGCCAGCAGCTTGCGGGGGACAGGGGGGCTGTTTTTT. As protein: CASSLRGTGGLFF.

The V gene is TRBV5-1, the J gene TRBJ1-2, with D tentatively TRBD1 (5 bases). The V end was cut by 0 bases, the J end by 4 bases, with 13 bases between. Germline V CDR1 and CDR2: SGHRS, YFSETQ. CDR3 length equals 15 residues. This chain's CDR3 is CASSLAPDSLYGYTF. The CDR3 nucleotides are TGCGCCAGCAGCTTGGCCCCTGACAGTCTCTATGGCTACACCTTC.

The V gene is TRBV19, the J gene TRBJ2-5, with TRBD1 identical over 9 bases. Germline loops: CDR1 LNHDA, CDR2 SQIVND (reference sequence). The CDR3 sequence is 14 residues long. V dropped 4 bases and J dropped 4; count of bases not matched to a gene: 4. This CDR3 is CASSTAGQGETQYF. The CDR3 bases are TGTGCCAGTAGTACCGCGGGACAGGGAGAGACCCAGTACTTC. The entire variable domain, with the rest obtained from reference TRBV19 and TRBJ2-5, is as follows: DGGITQSPKYLFRKEGQNVTLSCEQNLNHDAMYWYRQDPGQGLRLIYYSQIVNDFQKGDIAEGYSVSREKKESFPLTVTSAQKNPTAFYLCASSTAGQGETQYFGPGTRLLVL.

The rearrangement links TRBV10-3 to TRBJ2-1; 7 bases agree with TRBD2. This CDR3 is 14 amino acids long. Germline trimming cut 10 bases from V and 2 bases from J; bases unmatched to any gene: 8. Germline loops: CDR1 ENHRY, CDR2 SYGVKD. The CDR3 DNA follows: TGTGCCACCGGTATACTAGCGACCTACAATGAGCAGTTCTTC. This encodes CATGILATYNEQFF.

The genes are TRBV5-1 and TRBJ2-7, with 11 bases identical to TRBD2. V lost 0 bases, J lost 3 bases, and 5 bases stayed unmatched. The CDR3 loop spans 16 amino acids. Germline-derived CDR1 and CDR2 are SGHRS and YFSETQ. The CDR3 sequence is CASSLAELAGGYEQYF. CDR3 coding DNA: TGCGCCAGCAGCTTGGCGGAGCTAGCGGGGGGCTACGAGCAGTACTTC.

This clone was seen just once. J is TRBJ2-3 and V is TRBV6-1; 9 nucleotides align to TRBD2. Germline CDR1 and CDR2: MNHNS and SASEGT. Trimming at V came to 3 bases and at J to 3 bases, leaving 7 bases not matched to a gene. This CDR3 comprises 16 residues. The CDR3 DNA reads TGTGCCAGCAGTGAGGCGCTAGCGGGAAGGACAGATACGCAGTATTTT. This codes for CASSEALAGRTDTQYF.

The rearrangement links TRBV7-3 to TRBJ2-1; possible D gene TRBD1, 5 bases. CDR1 and CDR2 from the germline V gene are SGHTA and FQGTGA. The CDR3 length is 13 residues. Deletions cut 0 bases from V and 8 bases from J, with 8 bases between. The CDR3 nucleotides are TGTGCCAGCAGCTTAACTGGGGCGGATGAGCAGTTCTTC. Translating it yields CASSLTGADEQFF.

The chain is built from TRBV19 and TRBJ1-3; possible D gene TRBD1, 6 bases. Trimming took off 6 bases at V and 0 bases at J, with 9 bases between the two ends. CDR3 length: 14 residues. Germline CDR1 LNHDA, CDR2 SQIVND (reference sequence). CDR3 protein: CASRTGYSGNTIYF. CDR3 in DNA: TGTGCCAGTAGAACAGGGTACTCTGGAAACACCATATATTTT.

The chain has TRBV19 and TRBJ2-7; a possible D gene is TRBD2 (7 bases). V dropped 1 base and J dropped 5 bases, with 12 bases sitting between them. Germline V gene lookup returns CDR1 LNHDA and CDR2 SQIVND (reference sequence). This CDR3 contains 14 residues. Here the CDR3 DNA reads TGTGCCAGTAGTATAGGGGGGCTAGCGGACGAGCAGTACTTC. This translates into CASSIGGLADEQYF.

The chain links TRBV19 to TRBJ1-5, with TRBD1 matching over 12 bases. CDR3 length equals 15 residues. V was pared by 4 bases and J by 6 bases, with 4 bases of the junction left unmatched. CDR1 is LNHDA and CDR2 is SQIVND in the germline V gene (reference sequence). The CDR3 spells CASSTGTGGVQPQHF. The CDR3 DNA is TGTGCCAGTAGTACCGGGACAGGGGGCGTTCAGCCCCAGCATTTT.

The J gene is TRBJ2-2, the V gene TRBV2; possibly TRBD2 for D (5 bases). The ends were cut back, 7 bases at V and 4 bases at J, with 13 bases in the middle. Germline-derived CDR1 and CDR2 are SNHLY and FYNNEI. CDR3 size: 14 residues. DNA of the CDR3: TGTGCCAGCACACTAACCGGGATCACCGGGGAGCTGTTTTTT. Translating it yields CASTLTGITGELFF.

The chain recombines TRBV27 with TRBJ2-7, with 13 bases identical to TRBD2. There are 14 residues in the CDR3. V shed 6 bases and J 4 bases; nucleotides not matched to a gene: 3. From germline, CDR1 is MNHEY and CDR2 SMNVEV (reference sequence). This CDR3 reads CASSWTSGGYEQYF. CDR3 DNA: TGTGCCAGCAGCTGGACTAGCGGGGGTTACGAGCAGTACTTC.

The rearrangement uses TRBV6-1 and TRBJ2-7; the D gene is possibly TRBD1 (5 bases). The length of the CDR3 is 11 residues. V shed 6 bases and J shed 6 bases, with 9 bases lying between them. Germline V gives CDR1 MNHNS, CDR2 SASEGT. CDR3 protein: CASSQGGEQYF. The CDR3 DNA follows: TGTGCCAGCAGCCAGGGCGGCGAGCAGTACTTC.

The V call is TRBV7-9, the J call TRBJ1-2; D is perhaps TRBD1 (5 bases). V lost 1 base to trimming and J lost 2 bases, with 11 bases between them. This CDR3 comprises 15 residues. CDR1 is SEHNR and CDR2 is FQNEAQ in the germline V gene (reference sequence). As DNA, the CDR3 is TGTGCCAGCAGCTTAGGTGTGGACAAGAACTATGGCTACACCTTC. It is translated as CASSLGVDKNYGYTF.

This chain joins TRBV5-1 and TRBJ2-1; 15 bases are a match to TRBD2. Germline V gene data show CDR1 as SGHRS and CDR2 as YFSETQ. The CDR3 covers 18 residues. The J segment lost 3 bases and the V segment lost 4 bases, leaving 8 bases of the junction unmatched. The CDR3 region has the DNA TGCGCCAGCAGCCAAGGGACTAGCGGGGGGACTGTCTACAATGAGCAGTTCTTC. It codes for CASSQGTSGGTVYNEQFF. Supplemented by reference TRBV5-1 and TRBJ2-1, the full variable domain reads KAGVTQTPRYLIKTRGQQVTLSCSPISGHRSVSWYQQTPGQGLQFLFEYFSETQRNKGNFPGRFSGRQFSNSRSEMNVSTLELGDSALYLCASSQGTSGGTVYNEQFFGPGTRLTVL.

The V gene is TRBV30, the J gene TRBJ2-2; 8 bases agree with TRBD1. This CDR3 has 14 residues. Germline V gene data show CDR1 as GTSNPN and CDR2 as SVGIG (reference sequence). CDR3 coding DNA: TGTGCGTCATTCGGACAGGGTCGCACCGGGGAGCTGTTTTTT. Its protein product is CASFGQGRTGELFF.

The chain employs TRBV7-8 and TRBJ2-7, with D possibly TRBD1 on 6 matching bases. The CDR3 loop spans 18 amino acids. V dropped 1 base and J dropped 3 bases, with 22 bases sitting between them. The V gene's germline CDR1 is SGHVS and CDR2 FQNEAQ. This chain's CDR3 is CASSLVGWKARGNYEQYF. CDR3 coding DNA: TGTGCCAGCAGCTTAGTAGGGTGGAAAGCCAGGGGCAACTACGAGCAGTACTTC. The complete variable domain, with remaining parts taken from reference TRBV7-8 and TRBJ2-7, reads GAGVSQSPRYKVAKRGQDVALRCDPISGHVSLFWYQQALGQGPEFLTYFQNEAQLDKSGLPSDRFFAERPEGSVSTLKIQRTQQEDSAVYLCASSLVGWKARGNYEQYFGPGTRLTVT.

This rearrangement joins TRBV2 to TRBJ1-4; tentative D call: TRBD1 (6 bases). CDR1 is SNHLY and CDR2 is FYNNEI in the germline V gene. The CDR3 is 17 amino acids. V lost 3 bases to trimming and J lost 2 bases, with 16 bases between them. The CDR3 sequence: CASSDPNREGTNEKLFF. The CDR3 coding sequence is TGTGCCAGCAGTGACCCCAACAGGGAGGGCACTAATGAAAAACTGTTTTTT.

V gene TRBV4-1 combines with J gene TRBJ2-5; D may be TRBD2 (6 bases). There are 16 residues in the CDR3. Germline CDR1 and CDR2: MGHRA and YSYEKL. V gave up 0 bases and J gave up 0 bases, with 11 bases separating them. CDR3 amino acids: CASSQDTGVYQETQYF. CDR3 bases: TGCGCCAGCAGCCAAGACACGGGGGTCTACCAAGAGACCCAGTACTTC.